Sequencing of this T cell receptor (beta chain) was carried out in a study of blood T cell repertoires in COVID-19 (TCRdb year 2020). About the full investigation: Samples covering the acute and convalescent phases of COVID-19 were provided by collaborators in the United States, Italy and Spain. The dataset comprised deeply sampled blood TCRbeta repertoires from subjects exposed to, actively infected with, or recovered from COVID-19. The prospective study material was composed of cDNA or gDNA derived from T cells, B-cell-depleted T cells, or PBMCs. The samples were drawn from two sources: the first 160 participants of the ongoing ImmuneRACE study, and 950 to 1,500 subjects contributed by 6 global collaborators. A freely available public database, intended as a resource for researchers studying the immune response to SARS-CoV-2, is where the repertoires were released. The sample metadata nearly always contained a de-identified subject ID, COVID-19 status, age in years and sex. Where available, HLA class I and class II types were obtained from metadata supplied by the sample provider rather than from assay-based typing. Overall study results and their limits: How much clinical and demographic metadata was included differed by source and by participant, and the metadata was provided uncurated.

TCRbeta CDR3 regions were amplified from genomic DNA using the immunoSEQ Assay, a bias-controlled multiplex PCR. In the authors' own workflow: The number of nucleated cells in each sample was estimated by amplification of reference gene primers within the assay. To quantify the absolute abundance of each unique TCRbeta CDR3 rearrangement, sequence reads were collapsed and filtered. For each sample, productive Simpson clonality was calculated as the square root of Simpson's diversity index across productive rearrangements. The table was pulled from immuneACCESS by TCRdb, which kept in-frame rearrangements only. Such tables lose some clones; where checked, under half of the loss comes from unresolved V genes, and the rest has no known cause. The V and J calls and clone size are taken from that table; D and trimming were inferred from the DNA. The sample data list over 200,000 clones, and approximately 78% of these were observed just once. About 9% of the sample is taken by the ten largest.

About this clone itself: Its specific antigen is unknown. No base quality information exists; no much larger clone differs at one position.

Participants in the prospective study were enrolled through a virtual design, were aged roughly 18 to 100 years, and lived in under 25 United States geographic areas. In the prospective study, participants were assigned to cohorts based on the clinical history participants reported in a screening survey and a study questionnaire. Recovered participants in ImmuneRACE Cohort 3 were defined by two consecutive negative NP/OP PCR tests, clearance by a healthcare professional, or resolution of symptoms. In the prospective study, whole blood, serum and a nasopharyngeal or oropharyngeal swab were collected from each participant by mobile phlebotomists. Prospective study participants could optionally give additional blood draws and questionnaires over an approximately 2-month period. Prospective study blood samples were shipped either frozen or at room temperature before DNA extraction. The CDR3 measures 15 amino acids from cysteine to phenylalanine. CDR3 DNA is the only sequence kept; it has 45 bases, read in frame from the first base. A distance of 17 bases separates the germline ends of V and J, which lose 0 bases and 9 bases respectively. The germline V gene supplies CDR1 WSHSY and CDR2 SAAADI.

What was sequenced was PBMCs or T cells enriched from blood (not recorded which). The chain links TRBV10-2 with TRBJ1-1; TRBD1 is a possible D gene, resting on 6 matching bases. This sequence originates from a man in his forties or fifties who had recovered from COVID-19. For the CDR3, the sequence is CASSESGRGRRQAFF. The nucleotide sequence reads as follows: TGCGCCAGCAGTGAGTCGGGCAGGGGCAGGCGTCAAGCTTTCTTT.